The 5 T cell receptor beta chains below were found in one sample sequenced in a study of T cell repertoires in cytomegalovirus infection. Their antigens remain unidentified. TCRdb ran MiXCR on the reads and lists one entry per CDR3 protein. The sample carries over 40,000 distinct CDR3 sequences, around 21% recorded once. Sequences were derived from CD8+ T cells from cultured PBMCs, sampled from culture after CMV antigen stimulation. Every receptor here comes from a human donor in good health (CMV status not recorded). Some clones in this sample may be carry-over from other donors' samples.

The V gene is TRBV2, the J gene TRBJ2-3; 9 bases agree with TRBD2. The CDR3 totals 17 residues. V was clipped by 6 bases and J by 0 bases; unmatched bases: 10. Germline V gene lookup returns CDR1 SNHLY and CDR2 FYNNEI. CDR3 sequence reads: CASSVEASGDSTDTQYF. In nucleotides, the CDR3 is TGTGCCAGCAGCGTGGAGGCTAGCGGGGACAGCACAGATACGCAGTATTTT.

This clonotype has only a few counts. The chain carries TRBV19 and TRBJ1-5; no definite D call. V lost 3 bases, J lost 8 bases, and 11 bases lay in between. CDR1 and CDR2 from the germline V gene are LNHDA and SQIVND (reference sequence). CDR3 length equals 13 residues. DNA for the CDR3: TGTGCCAGTAGTATTGGGGAGGGAGAGCCCCAGCATTTT. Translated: CASSIGEGEPQHF.

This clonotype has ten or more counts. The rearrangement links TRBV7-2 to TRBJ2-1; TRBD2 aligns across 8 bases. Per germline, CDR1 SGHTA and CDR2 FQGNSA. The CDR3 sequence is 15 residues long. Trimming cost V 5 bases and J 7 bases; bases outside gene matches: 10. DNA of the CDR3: TGTGCCAGCAGCACTCCGGGACTAGTAAATAATGAGCAGTTCTTC. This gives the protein CASSTPGLVNNEQFF.

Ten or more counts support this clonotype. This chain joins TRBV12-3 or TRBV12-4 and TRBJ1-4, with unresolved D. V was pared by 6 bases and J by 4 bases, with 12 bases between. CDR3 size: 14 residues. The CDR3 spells CASRDRASNEKLFF. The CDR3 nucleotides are TGTGCCAGCAGGGACCGGGCAAGTAATGAAAAACTGTTTTTT.

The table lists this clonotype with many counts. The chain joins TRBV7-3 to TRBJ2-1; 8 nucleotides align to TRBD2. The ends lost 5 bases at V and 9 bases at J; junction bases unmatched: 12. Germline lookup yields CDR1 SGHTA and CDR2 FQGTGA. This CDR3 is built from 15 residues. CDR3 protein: CASSPTGGGLGEQFF. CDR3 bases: TGTGCCAGCAGCCCGACCGGCGGGGGGCTAGGTGAGCAGTTCTTC.